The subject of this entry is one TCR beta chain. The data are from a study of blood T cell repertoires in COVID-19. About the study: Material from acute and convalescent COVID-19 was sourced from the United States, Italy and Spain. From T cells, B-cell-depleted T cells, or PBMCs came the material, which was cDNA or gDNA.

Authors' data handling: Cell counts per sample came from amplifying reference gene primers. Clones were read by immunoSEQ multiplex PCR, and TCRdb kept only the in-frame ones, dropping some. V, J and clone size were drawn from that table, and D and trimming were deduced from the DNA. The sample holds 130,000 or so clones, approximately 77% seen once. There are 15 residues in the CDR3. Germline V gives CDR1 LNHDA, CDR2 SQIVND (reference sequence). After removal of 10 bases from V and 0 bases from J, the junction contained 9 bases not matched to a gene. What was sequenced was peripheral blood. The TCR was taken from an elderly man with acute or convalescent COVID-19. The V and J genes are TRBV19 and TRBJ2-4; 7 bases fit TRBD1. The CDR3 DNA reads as TGTGCCACAACGGACAGGAGTCTAGCCAAAAACATTCAGTACTTC. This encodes CATTDRSLAKNIQYF.